These 5 T cell receptor beta chains originate from one sample sequenced in a study of blood T cells in healthy people across ages. Next came a second PCR, run for about 6 to 11 cycles, which used a sample-barcoded 5' primer along with a J-beta primer mix. Each CDR3 protein is one row after TCRdb ran MiXCR on the 5' RACE reads. The sample gives 800,000 to 1,300,000 distinct CDR3 sequences, approximately 26% of which show up once; less than 0.75% is in the top ten. These data were also filed under a second study, of T cells of mothers and their children.

The specimen was blood. The receptors derive from a girl aged 2 to 10 in good health.

This clonotype showed up just a few times. The genes are TRBV20-1 and TRBJ2-5; TRBD2 agrees at 7 bases. The end of the DNA aligns better with TRBJ2-1, so the J call may be wrong. Looked up from germline, CDR1 is DFQATT and CDR2 is SNEGSKA (reference sequence). The CDR3 extends over 15 amino acids. In DNA, the CDR3 is TGCAGTGCCAAGACCGGGACTACGAACTACAATGAGCAGTTCTTC. Its translation is CSAKTGTTNYNEQFF.

A remark on this clonotype: One end of the junction is discordant with germline, which a read error may explain. The chain links TRBV7-7 to TRBJ2-1, with TRBD1 as a possible D gene (5 bases). The length of the CDR3 is 15 residues. Germline V lookup: CDR1 SSHAT, CDR2 FNYEAQ (reference sequence). DNA of the CDR3: TGTGCTAGCAGCTTAGCCGCGCAGGGTGACAATGAGCAGTTCTTC. As protein: CASSLAAQGDNEQFF. The full variable domain, in which reference TRBV7-7 and TRBJ2-1 provide the parts outside the CDR3, is GAGVSQSPRYKVTKRGQDVTLRCDPISSHATLYWYQQALGQGPEFLTYFNYEAQPDKSGLPSDRFSAERPEGSISTLTIQRTEQRDSAMYRCASSLAAQGDNEQFFGPGTRLTVL.

This chain joins TRBV7-2 and TRBJ1-6, with D unclear. Germline V gene data show CDR1 as SGHTA and CDR2 as FQGNSA. The V end was cut by 5 bases, the J end by 1 base, with 12 bases between. The CDR3 is 16 amino acids. The CDR3 loop is CASSQQDLSYNSPLHF. CDR3 DNA sequence: TGTGCCAGCAGCCAACAAGACCTTTCCTATAATTCACCCCTCCACTTT.

The genes are TRBV5-1 and TRBJ2-3, with 7 nucleotides matching TRBD1. The V gene end was trimmed by 2 bases and the J gene end by 1 base; junction bases not matched to a gene: 7. In germline, CDR1 is SGHRS, CDR2 YFSETQ. This CDR3 is built from 16 residues. The CDR3 bases are TGCGCCAGCAGCTTAACCGGGACAGAGGGCACAGATACGCAGTATTTT. Translation: CASSLTGTEGTDTQYF.

The genes are TRBV4-2 and TRBJ2-7, with 8 positions matching TRBD2. Trimming cost V 4 bases and J 3 bases; bases outside gene matches: 14. The CDR3 has 17 amino acids. CDR1 and CDR2 (germline): LGHNA, YNFKEQ. This CDR3 reads CASSPRPGTSLVYEQYF. CDR3 bases: TGTGCCAGCAGCCCGCGTCCCGGGACTAGTTTGGTCTACGAGCAGTACTTC.